A selection of T cell receptor beta chains follows, all from one sample in a study of T-cell reconstitution after alpha-beta-depleted transplantation in children. MiXCR, applied by TCRdb to the PCR reads, yields one record per CDR3 protein. Here the sample spans around 580,000 distinct CDR3 sequences, 25% to 30% being singletons. The specimen comprised PBMCs, sampled before TCRalphabeta/CD19-depleted stem cell transplant. These receptors all stem from a boy under two years old with Wiskott-Aldrich syndrome, due to receive a stem cell transplant. CDR3s include the opening cysteine and the closing phenylalanine or tryptophan. The order of the fields is J gene, V gene, clone size, D gene, CDR3 DNA, CDR3 protein. A D gene is named only where the DNA matches it firmly. Rows give clone size only sometimes, using once, few, many, or a class for an expanded clone.

TRBJ2-7,TRBV10-3,few,NA,TGTGCCATCAGTGACAGAAACTACGAGCAGTACTTC,CAISDRNYEQYF
TRBJ2-4,TRBV6-1,NA,NA,TGTGCCAGCAGTGAAGATCACAGGGAAACCAACATTCAGTACTTC,CASSEDHRETNIQYF
TRBJ2-7,TRBV3-1,NA,TRBD2,TGTGCCAGCAGCCAAAAGCGGGAGGTCACCTACGAGCAGTACTTC,CASSQKREVTYEQYF
TRBJ1-2,TRBV3-1,NA,TRBD1,TGTGCCAGCAGCCACAAACAGGGGACTAACTATGGCTACACCTTC,CASSHKQGTNYGYTF
TRBJ1-1,TRBV18,few,TRBD1,TGTGCCAGCAGCATAGACAGGGGTGGCACTGAAGCTTTCTTT,CASSIDRGGTEAFF
TRBJ2-5,TRBV15,few,TRBD1,TGTGCCACCAGCAGAGCCAGGGGGCTGGGAGAGACCCAGTACTTC,CATSRARGLGETQYF
TRBJ2-1,TRBV7-9,NA,NA,TGTGCCAGCAACAAATTGGGGGGGGCTTACAATGAGCAGTTCTTC,CASNKLGGAYNEQFF
TRBJ2-1,TRBV28,NA,NA,TGTGCCAGCAGTTTCGTTGGACCCTCCTACAATGAGCAGTTCTTC,CASSFVGPSYNEQFF
TRBJ2-2,TRBV18,NA,NA,TGTGCCAGCTCACCCTTAGCGGACACCGGGGAGCTGTTTTTT,CASSPLADTGELFF
TRBJ2-1,TRBV9,NA,NA,TGTGCCAGCAGCGTAGGAGGCCAAACCAATGAGCAGTTCTTC,CASSVGGQTNEQFF
TRBJ2-3,TRBV2,NA,TRBD1,TGTGCCAGCACCGAAGACAGGGGAACAGATACGCAGTATTTT,CASTEDRGTDTQYF
TRBJ1-1,TRBV20-1,few,NA,TGCAGTGCTAGGACAGACTGGGATACTTTAAACACTGAAGCTTTCTTT,CSARTDWDTLNTEAFF
TRBJ2-3,TRBV20-1,few,TRBD2,TGCAGTGCTACCCCGACTAGCGGGGCGGTGGGTACGCAGTATTTT,CSATPTSGAVGTQYF
TRBJ2-3,TRBV12-3/TRBV12-4,few,TRBD2,TGTGCCAGCACCCCGGGGGGGACTAGCGCCACAGATACGCAGTATTTT,CASTPGGTSATDTQYF
TRBJ1-2,TRBV30,NA,NA,TGTGCCTGGAGTACCGGGGCCGGGGACATCTTC,CAWSTGAGDIF
TRBJ2-3,TRBV20-1,NA,NA,TGCAGTGCAACACCTAGTGGGGAAGATACGCAGTATTTT,CSATPSGEDTQYF
TRBJ2-2,TRBV18,few,TRBD1,TGTGCCAGCTCACACCGGGACAGGCGTTGGGAGCTGTTTTTT,CASSHRDRRWELFF
TRBJ2-1,TRBV27,few,NA,TGTGCCAGCAGGGGACTTATTAGAAATGAGCAGTTCTTC,CASRGLIRNEQFF
TRBJ2-7,TRBV20-1,NA,NA,TGCAGTGCTAGAGTTGGTGCGGGGACATTATACGAGCAGTACTTC,CSARVGAGTLYEQYF
TRBJ1-2,TRBV2,NA,TRBD1,TGTGCCAGCAATACACGGGACAGTATTTATGGCTACACCTTC,CASNTRDSIYGYTF
TRBJ2-3,TRBV27,NA,TRBD2,TGTGCCAGCAGTCCGACTAGCGGGCAAATCACAGATACGCAGTATTTT,CASSPTSGQITDTQYF
TRBJ1-3,TRBV5-1,NA,NA,TGCGCCAGCAGCGCACAGGGATCCGGAAACACCATATATTTT,CASSAQGSGNTIYF
TRBJ2-1,TRBV12-3/TRBV12-4,few,NA,TGTGCCAGCAGTTTAAGGCGGGTTTTCTACAATGAGCAGTTCTTC,CASSLRRVFYNEQFF
TRBJ2-5,TRBV25-1,NA,NA,TGTGCCAGCAGTGATGCAGGGGGGAAAGAGACCCAGTACTTC,CASSDAGGKETQYF
TRBJ2-4,TRBV5-1,few,NA,TGCGCCAGCCGACTTTCCGCTGTAGCCAAAAACATTCAGTACTTC,CASRLSAVAKNIQYF
TRBJ1-5,TRBV7-2,few,NA,TGCGCCAGCAGCTTGGAGGGCCATAGCAATCAGCCCCAGCATTTT,CASSLEGHSNQPQHF
TRBJ2-1,TRBV2,few,NA,TGTGCCAGCACTATAGCGGCCGATGAGCAGTTCTTC,CASTIAADEQFF
TRBJ1-1,TRBV27,few,NA,TGTGCCAGCAGTTTATCGGCCAGCAGGAACACTGAAGCTTTCTTT,CASSLSASRNTEAFF
TRBJ2-7,TRBV7-8,NA,NA,TGTGCCAGCAGCATAGGCTCGTGGACCTACGAGCAGTACTTC,CASSIGSWTYEQYF
TRBJ2-1,TRBV24-1,NA,TRBD2,TGTGCCACCAGTGATTCCGCTAGCGGGAGTGTCTACAATGAGCAGTTCTTC,CATSDSASGSVYNEQFF
TRBJ2-5,TRBV20-1,few,NA,TGCAGTGCTAGTCTAGGAAAGGTCCAAGAGACCCAGTACTTC,CSASLGKVQETQYF